This T cell receptor beta chain was recovered during a study of beta chain features in type 1 diabetes. In the study overall: Patient and healthy donor groups were alike in age, gender and cell yields.

Germline lookup yields CDR1 SGHVT and CDR2 SQSDAQ. The CDR3 has 12 amino acids. V lost 5 bases and J 2 bases, leaving 7 bases between the germline ends. Worth noting for this clone: The antigen remains unidentified.

Investigators reverse transcribed all isolated RNA, so they sequenced expressed TCRB transcripts. Sequencing was performed with immunoSEQ multiplex PCR; in TCRdb, only in-frame clones are kept and a portion is missing. The top ten hold around 0.05% of the sample, which has roughly 240,000 clones, around 65% seen once. General study points: A pattern of fewer insertions and more deletions at VDJ junctions was seen in type 1 diabetes patients.

The gene calls are TRBV7-4 and TRBJ2-7; unclear D gene. The clonotype was recovered from a man aged 30 to 39 in good health. The source material was naive CD4+ T cells from blood. For the CDR3, the DNA is TGTGCCAGCAGCGAGTTTACCTACGAGCAGTACTTC. Translating it yields CASSEFTYEQYF.